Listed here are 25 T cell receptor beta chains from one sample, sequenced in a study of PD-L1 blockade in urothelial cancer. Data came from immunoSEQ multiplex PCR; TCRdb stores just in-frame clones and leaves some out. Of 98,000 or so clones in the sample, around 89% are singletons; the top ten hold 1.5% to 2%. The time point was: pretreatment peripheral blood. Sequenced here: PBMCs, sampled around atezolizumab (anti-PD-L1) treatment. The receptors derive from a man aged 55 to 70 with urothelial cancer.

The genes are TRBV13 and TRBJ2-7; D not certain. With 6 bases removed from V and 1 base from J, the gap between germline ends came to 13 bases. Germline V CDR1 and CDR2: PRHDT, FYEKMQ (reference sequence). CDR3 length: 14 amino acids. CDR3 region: CASSQTLPSYEQYF. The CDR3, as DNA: TGTGCCAGCAGTCAGACACTCCCTTCCTACGAGCAGTACTTC.

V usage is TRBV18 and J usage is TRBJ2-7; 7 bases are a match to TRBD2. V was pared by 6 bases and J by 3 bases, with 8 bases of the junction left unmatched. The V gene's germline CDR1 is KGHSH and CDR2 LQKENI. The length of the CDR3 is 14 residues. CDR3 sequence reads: CASSLSGKRYEQYF. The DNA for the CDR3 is TGTGCCAGCTCTCTGAGCGGGAAACGCTACGAGCAGTACTTC.

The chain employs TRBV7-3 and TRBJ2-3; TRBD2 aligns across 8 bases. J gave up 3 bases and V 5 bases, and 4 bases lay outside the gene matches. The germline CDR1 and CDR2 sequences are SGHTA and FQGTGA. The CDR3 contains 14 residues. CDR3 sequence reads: CASSRRGGTDTQYF. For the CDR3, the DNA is TGTGCCAGCAGCCGACGGGGGGGAACAGATACGCAGTATTTT. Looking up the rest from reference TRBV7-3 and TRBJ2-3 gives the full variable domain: GAGVSQTPSNKVTEKGKYVELRCDPISGHTALYWYRQSLGQGPEFLIYFQGTGAADDSGLPNDRFFAVRPEGSVSTLKIQRTERGDSAVYLCASSRRGGTDTQYFGPGTRLTVL.

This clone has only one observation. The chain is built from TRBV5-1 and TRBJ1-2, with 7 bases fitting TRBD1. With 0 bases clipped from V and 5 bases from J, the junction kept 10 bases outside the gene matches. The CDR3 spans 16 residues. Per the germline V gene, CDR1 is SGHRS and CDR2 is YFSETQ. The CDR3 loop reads CASSLGVVGGGYGYTF. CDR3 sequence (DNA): TGCGCCAGCAGCTTGGGAGTGGTAGGGGGCGGTTATGGCTACACCTTC.

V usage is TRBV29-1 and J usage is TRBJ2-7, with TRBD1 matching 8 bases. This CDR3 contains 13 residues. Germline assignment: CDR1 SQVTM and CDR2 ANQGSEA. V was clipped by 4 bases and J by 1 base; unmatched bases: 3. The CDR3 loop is CSVADRDSYEQYF. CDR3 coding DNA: TGCAGCGTTGCGGACAGGGATTCCTACGAGCAGTACTTC.

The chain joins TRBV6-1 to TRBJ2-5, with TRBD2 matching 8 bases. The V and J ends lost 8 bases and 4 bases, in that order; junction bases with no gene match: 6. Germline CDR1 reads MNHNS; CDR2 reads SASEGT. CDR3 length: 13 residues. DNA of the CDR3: TGTGCCAGCCGAGGGACTAGTGTAGAGACCCAGTACTTC. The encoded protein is CASRGTSVETQYF.

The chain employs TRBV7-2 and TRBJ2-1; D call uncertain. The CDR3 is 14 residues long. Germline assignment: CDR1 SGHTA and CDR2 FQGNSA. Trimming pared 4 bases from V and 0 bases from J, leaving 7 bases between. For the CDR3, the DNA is TGTGCCAGCAGCTCCTATACCTCCTACAATGAGCAGTTCTTC. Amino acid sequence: CASSSYTSYNEQFF.

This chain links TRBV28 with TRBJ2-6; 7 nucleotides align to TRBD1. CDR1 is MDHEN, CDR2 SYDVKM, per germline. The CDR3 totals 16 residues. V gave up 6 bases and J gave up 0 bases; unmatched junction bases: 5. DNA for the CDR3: TGTGCCAGCAGACCGGGACAGCTCTCTGGGGCCAACGTCCTGACTTTC. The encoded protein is CASRPGQLSGANVLTF.

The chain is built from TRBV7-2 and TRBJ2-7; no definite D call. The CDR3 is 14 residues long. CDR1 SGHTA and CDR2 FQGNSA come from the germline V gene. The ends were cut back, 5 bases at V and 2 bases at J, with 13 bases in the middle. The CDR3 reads CASSVLGPPYEQYF. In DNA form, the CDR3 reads TGTGCCAGCAGCGTATTGGGCCCGCCCTACGAGCAGTACTTC.

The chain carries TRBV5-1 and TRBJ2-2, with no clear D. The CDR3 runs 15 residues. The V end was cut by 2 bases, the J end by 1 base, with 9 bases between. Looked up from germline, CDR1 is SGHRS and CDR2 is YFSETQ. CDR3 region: CASSLPQVNTGELFF. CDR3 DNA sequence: TGCGCCAGCAGCTTACCGCAGGTGAACACCGGGGAGCTGTTTTTT.

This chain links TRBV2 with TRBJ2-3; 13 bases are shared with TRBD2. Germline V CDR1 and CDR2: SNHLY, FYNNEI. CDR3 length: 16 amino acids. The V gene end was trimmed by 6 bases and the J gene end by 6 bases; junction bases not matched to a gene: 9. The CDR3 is CASSLTSGGAVDTQYF. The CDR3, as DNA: TGTGCCAGCAGCTTAACTAGCGGGGGGGCCGTGGATACGCAGTATTTT.

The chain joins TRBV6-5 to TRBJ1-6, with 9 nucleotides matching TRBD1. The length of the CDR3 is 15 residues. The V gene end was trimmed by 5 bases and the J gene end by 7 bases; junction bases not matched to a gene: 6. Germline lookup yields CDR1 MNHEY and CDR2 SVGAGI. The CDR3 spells CASSGTGRSNSPLHF. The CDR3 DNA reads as TGTGCCAGCAGTGGGACAGGGAGGTCGAATTCACCCCTCCACTTT.

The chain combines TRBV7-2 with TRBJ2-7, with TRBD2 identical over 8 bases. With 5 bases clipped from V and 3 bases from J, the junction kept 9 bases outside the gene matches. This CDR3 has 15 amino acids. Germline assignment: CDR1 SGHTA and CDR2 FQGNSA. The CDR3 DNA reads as TGTGCCAGCAGCGGTCGATTAGCGGGGATCTACGAGCAGTACTTC. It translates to CASSGRLAGIYEQYF. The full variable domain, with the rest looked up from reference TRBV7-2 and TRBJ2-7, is GAGVSQSPSNKVTEKGKDVELRCDPISGHTALYWYRQSLGQGLEFLIYFQGNSAPDKSGLPSDRFSAERTGGSVSTLTIQRTQQEDSAVYLCASSGRLAGIYEQYFGPGTRLTVT.

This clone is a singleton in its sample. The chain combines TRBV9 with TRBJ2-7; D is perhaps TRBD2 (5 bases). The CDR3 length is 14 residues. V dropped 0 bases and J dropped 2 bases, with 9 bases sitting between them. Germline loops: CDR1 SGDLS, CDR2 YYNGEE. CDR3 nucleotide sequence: TGTGCCAGCAGCGTAGGTTCGGGAACCTACGAGCAGTACTTC. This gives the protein CASSVGSGTYEQYF.

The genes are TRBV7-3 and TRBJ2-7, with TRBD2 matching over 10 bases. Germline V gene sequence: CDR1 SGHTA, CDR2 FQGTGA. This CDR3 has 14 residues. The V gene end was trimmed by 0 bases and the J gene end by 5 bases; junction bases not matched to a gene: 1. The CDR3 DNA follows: TGTGCCAGCAGCTTAACCCTAGCGGGAGACGAGCAGTACTTC. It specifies CASSLTLAGDEQYF.

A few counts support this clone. The CDR3 nucleotides are TGTGCCAGCAGCTTTTTGGGGAGAGAAAATTCACCCCTCCACTTT. It yields the protein CASSFLGRENSPLHF. The V call is TRBV7-2, the J call TRBJ1-6; D gene uncertain. This CDR3 is 15 amino acids long. Germline loops: CDR1 SGHTA, CDR2 FQGNSA. V lost 3 bases to trimming and J lost 7 bases, with 13 bases between them.

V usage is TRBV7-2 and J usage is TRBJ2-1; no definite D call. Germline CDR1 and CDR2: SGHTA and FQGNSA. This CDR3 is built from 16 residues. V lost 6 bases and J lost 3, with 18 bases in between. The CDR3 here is CASRLTPAPGYNEQFF. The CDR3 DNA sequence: TGTGCCAGCAGACTCACCCCCGCCCCCGGCTACAATGAGCAGTTCTTC. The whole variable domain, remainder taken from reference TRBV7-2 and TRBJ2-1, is GAGVSQSPSNKVTEKGKDVELRCDPISGHTALYWYRQSLGQGLEFLIYFQGNSAPDKSGLPSDRFSAERTGGSVSTLTIQRTQQEDSAVYLCASRLTPAPGYNEQFFGPGTRLTVL.

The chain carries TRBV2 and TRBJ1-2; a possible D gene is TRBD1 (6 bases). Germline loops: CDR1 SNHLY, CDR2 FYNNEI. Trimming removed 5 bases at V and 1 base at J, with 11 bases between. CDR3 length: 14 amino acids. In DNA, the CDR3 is TGTGCCAGCAGTATACGGACAGATAACTATGGCTACACCTTC. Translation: CASSIRTDNYGYTF.

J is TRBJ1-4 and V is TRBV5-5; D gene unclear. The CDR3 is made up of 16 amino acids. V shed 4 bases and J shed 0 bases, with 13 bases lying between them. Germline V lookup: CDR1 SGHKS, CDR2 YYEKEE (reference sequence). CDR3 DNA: TGTGCCAGCAGCGTTGGAGGCAGTCCAACTAATGAAAAACTGTTTTTT. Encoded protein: CASSVGGSPTNEKLFF.

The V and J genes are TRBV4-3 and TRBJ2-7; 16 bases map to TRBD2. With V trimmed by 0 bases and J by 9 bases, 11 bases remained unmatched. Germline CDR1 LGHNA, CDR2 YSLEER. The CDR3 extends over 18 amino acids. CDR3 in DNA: TGCGCCAGCAGCCAAGAATACCCGGGACTAGCGGGAGGGCCGGGGCAGTACTTC. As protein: CASSQEYPGLAGGPGQYF.

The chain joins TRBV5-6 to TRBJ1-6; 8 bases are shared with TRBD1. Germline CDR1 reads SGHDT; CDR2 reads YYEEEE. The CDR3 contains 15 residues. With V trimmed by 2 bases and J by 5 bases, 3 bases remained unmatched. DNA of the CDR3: TGTGCCAGCAGCTTCGGACAGGGAGATAATTCACCCCTCCACTTT. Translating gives CASSFGQGDNSPLHF.

The CDR3 spells CASRSRAGDEQYF. The CDR3 DNA reads as TGTGCCAGTCGGTCGCGGGCGGGGGACGAGCAGTACTTC. The chain recombines TRBV19 with TRBJ2-7; 7 nucleotides line up with TRBD2. Per the germline V gene, CDR1 is LNHDA and CDR2 is SQIVND (reference sequence). Losses at the gene ends were 8 bases for V and 5 bases for J; bases not matched to a gene: 9. CDR3 length: 13 residues.

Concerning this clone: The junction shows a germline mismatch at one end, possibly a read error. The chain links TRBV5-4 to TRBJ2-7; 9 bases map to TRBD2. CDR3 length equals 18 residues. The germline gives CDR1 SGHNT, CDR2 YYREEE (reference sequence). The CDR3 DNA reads TGTGCCAGCAGCTTGTCTGGGTCGGGCGGGAGGGTCTCCGACGAGCAGTACTTC. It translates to CASSLSGSGGRVSDEQYF.

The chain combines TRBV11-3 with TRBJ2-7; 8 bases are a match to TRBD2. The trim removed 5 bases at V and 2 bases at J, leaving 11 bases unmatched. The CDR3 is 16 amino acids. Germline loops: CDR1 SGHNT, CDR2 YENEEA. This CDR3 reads CASSTDTSGGPYEQYF. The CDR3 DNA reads TGTGCCAGCAGCACAGATACTAGCGGAGGGCCCTACGAGCAGTACTTC.

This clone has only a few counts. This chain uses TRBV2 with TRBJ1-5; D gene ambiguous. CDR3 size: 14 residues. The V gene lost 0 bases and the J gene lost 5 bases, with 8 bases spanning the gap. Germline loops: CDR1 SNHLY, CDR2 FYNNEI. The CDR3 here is CASSEAPSYQPQHF. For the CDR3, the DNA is TGTGCCAGCAGTGAAGCGCCCAGTTATCAGCCCCAGCATTTT. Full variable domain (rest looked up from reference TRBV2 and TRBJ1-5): EPEVTQTPSHQVTQMGQEVILRCVPISNHLYFYWYRQILGQKVEFLVSFYNNEISEKSEIFDDQFSVERPDGSNFTLKIRSTKLEDSAMYFCASSEAPSYQPQHFGDGTRLSIL.